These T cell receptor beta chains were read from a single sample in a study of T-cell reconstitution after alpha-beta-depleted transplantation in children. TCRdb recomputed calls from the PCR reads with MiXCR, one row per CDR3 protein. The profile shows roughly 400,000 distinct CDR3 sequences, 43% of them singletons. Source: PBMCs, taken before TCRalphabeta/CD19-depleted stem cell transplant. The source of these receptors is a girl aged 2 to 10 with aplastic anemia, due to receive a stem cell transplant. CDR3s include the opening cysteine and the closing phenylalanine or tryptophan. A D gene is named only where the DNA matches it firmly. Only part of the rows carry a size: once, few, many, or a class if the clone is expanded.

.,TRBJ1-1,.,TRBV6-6,CASTLDTEAFF,TGTGCCAGCACCTTGGACACTGAAGCTTTCTTT
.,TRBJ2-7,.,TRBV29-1,CSVVTSASYEQYF,TGCAGCGTTGTGACTAGTGCGTCCTACGAGCAGTACTTC
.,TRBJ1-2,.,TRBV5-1,CASSHEGNYGYTF,TGCGCCAGCAGCCATGAGGGCAACTATGGCTACACCTTC
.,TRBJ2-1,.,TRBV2,CASSERGRESEQFF,TGTGCCAGCAGTGAGAGAGGCAGGGAAAGTGAGCAGTTCTTC
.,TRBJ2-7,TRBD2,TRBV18,CASLPLAGVEQYF,TGTGCCAGCCTACCACTAGCGGGAGTCGAGCAGTACTTC
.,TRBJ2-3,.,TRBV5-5,CASIVGTVSTDTQYF,TGTGCCAGCATTGTCGGTACTGTAAGCACAGATACGCAGTATTTT
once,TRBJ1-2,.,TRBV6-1,CASSPRGSLQHGYTF,TGTGCCAGCAGCCCGCGGGGCTCCCTTCAGCATGGCTACACCTTC
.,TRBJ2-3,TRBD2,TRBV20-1,CSARPDSIPAGGTDTQYF,TGCAGTGCTAGACCCGACTCTATACCAGCGGGAGGCACAGATACGCAGTATTTT
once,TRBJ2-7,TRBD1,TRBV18,CASSRLARGSSYEQYF,TGTGCCAGCTCACGTCTCGCCAGGGGGAGCTCCTACGAGCAGTACTTC
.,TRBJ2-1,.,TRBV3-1,CASSQGGWENEQFF,TGTGCCAGCAGCCAAGGAGGCTGGGAGAATGAGCAGTTCTTC
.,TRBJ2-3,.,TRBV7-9,CASSPLHKRNTDTQYF,TGTGCCAGCAGCCCACTTCATAAGCGGAACACAGATACGCAGTATTTT
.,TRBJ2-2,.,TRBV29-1,CSVKRTNTGELFF,TGCAGCGTTAAACGCACGAACACCGGGGAGCTGTTTTTT
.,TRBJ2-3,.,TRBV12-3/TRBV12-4,CASSFPASFSWGYTQYF,TGTGCCAGCAGTTTTCCTGCTAGCTTCTCTTGGGGGTATACGCAGTATTTT
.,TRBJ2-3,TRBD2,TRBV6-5,CASSYRRERDTQYF,TGTGCCAGCAGTTACCGGCGGGAGAGGGATACGCAGTATTTT
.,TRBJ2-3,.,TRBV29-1,CSVEQQGTDTQYF,TGCAGCGTTGAACAACAGGGCACAGATACGCAGTATTTT
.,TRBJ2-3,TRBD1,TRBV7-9,CASSAGTGYVEYF,TGTGCCAGCAGCGCCGGGACAGGTTATGTCGAGTATTTT
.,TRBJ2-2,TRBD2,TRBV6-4,CASSDSGTSGNTGELFF,TGTGCCAGCAGTGACTCAGGGACTAGCGGAAACACCGGGGAGCTGTTTTTT
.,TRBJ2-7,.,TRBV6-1,CASKPGPYEQYF,TGTGCCAGCAAGCCGGGCCCCTACGAGCAGTACTTC
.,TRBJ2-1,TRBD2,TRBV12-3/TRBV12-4,CASSLGVTSGSPNEQFF,TGTGCCAGCAGTTTAGGGGTGACTAGCGGGAGCCCCAATGAGCAGTTCTTC
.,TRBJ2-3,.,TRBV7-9,CASSRQGRDTQYF,TGTGCCAGCAGCAGACAGGGGAGGGACACGCAGTATTTT
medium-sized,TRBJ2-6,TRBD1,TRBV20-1,CSARDLRQGAAGANVLTF,TGCAGTGCTAGAGATCTGAGGCAGGGGGCAGCTGGGGCCAACGTCCTGACTTTC
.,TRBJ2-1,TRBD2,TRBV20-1,CCAPTKGLAGHYNEQFF,TGCTGTGCTCCTACCAAGGGACTAGCAGGCCACTACAATGAGCAGTTCTTC
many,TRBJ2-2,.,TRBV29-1,CSVGGAGELFF,TGCAGCGTTGGGGGTGCCGGGGAGCTGTTTTTT
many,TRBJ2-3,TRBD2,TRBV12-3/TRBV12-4,CASSRAGGGGDTQYF,TGTGCCAGCAGTCGAGCGGGAGGAGGGGGAGATACGCAGTATTTT
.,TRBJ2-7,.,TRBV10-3,CAIGTTYEQYF,TGTGCCATCGGGACAACCTACGAGCAGTACTTC
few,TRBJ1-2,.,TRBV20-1,CSAIGGGYGYTF,TGCAGTGCTATCGGGGGCGGCTATGGCTACACCTTC
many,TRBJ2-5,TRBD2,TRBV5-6,CASSRGGLQETQYF,TGTGCCAGCAGCCGGGGGGGACTCCAAGAGACCCAGTACTTC
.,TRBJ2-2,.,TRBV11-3,CASSKTNTGELFF,TGTGCCAGCAGCAAAACTAACACCGGGGAGCTGTTTTTT
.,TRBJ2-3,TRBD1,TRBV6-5,CASSYQGTGVGTQYF,TGTGCCAGCAGTTACCAAGGGACAGGGGTCGGTACGCAGTATTTT
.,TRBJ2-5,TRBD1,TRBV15,CATSRWRDRGRGETQYF,TGTGCCACCAGCAGATGGCGGGACAGGGGGCGAGGGGAGACCCAGTACTTC
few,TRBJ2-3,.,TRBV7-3,CASSPRGGTGTSTDTQYF,TGTGCCAGCAGCCCACGTGGGGGGACTGGAACTAGCACAGATACGCAGTATTTT
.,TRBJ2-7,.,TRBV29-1,CSVRGAGAYEQYF,TGCAGCGTTCGAGGCGCCGGAGCCTACGAGCAGTACTTC
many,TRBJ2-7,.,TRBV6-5,CASRGVDLPYEQYF,TGTGCCAGCAGAGGGGTGGACCTACCTTACGAGCAGTACTTC
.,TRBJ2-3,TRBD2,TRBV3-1,CASSLGVAGTATQYF,TGTGCCAGCAGTCTCGGGGTAGCGGGAACGGCAACGCAGTATTTT
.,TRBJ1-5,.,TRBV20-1,CSASGAGTNQPQHF,TGCAGTGCTAGTGGGGCAGGAACCAATCAGCCCCAGCATTTT
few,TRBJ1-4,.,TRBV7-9,CASSFPATTNEKLFF,TGTGCCAGCAGCTTTCCAGCGACAACTAATGAAAAACTGTTTTTT
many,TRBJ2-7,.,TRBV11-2,CASSLGGTYEQYF,TGTGCCAGCAGCTTGGGGGGAACCTACGAGCAGTACTTC
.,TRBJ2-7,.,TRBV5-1,CASSLAPGGFYEQYF,TGCGCCAGCAGCTTGGCTCCCGGGGGTTTCTACGAGCAGTACTTC
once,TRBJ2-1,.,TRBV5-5,CASSIAGILYNEQFF,TGTGCCAGCAGCATAGCCGGGATCCTCTACAATGAGCAGTTCTTC
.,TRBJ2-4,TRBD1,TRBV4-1,CASSQVGQGGQAKNIQYF,TGCGCCAGCAGCCAAGTGGGACAGGGAGGTCAAGCCAAAAACATTCAGTACTTC
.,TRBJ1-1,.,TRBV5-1,CASSGGASRTEAFF,TGCGCCAGCAGCGGGGGGGCCTCTAGGACTGAAGCTTTCTTT
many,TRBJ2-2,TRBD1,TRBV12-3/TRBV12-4,CASSPRQGNTGELFF,TGTGCCAGCAGTCCCCGACAGGGGAACACCGGGGAGCTGTTTTTT
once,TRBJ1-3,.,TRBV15,CATSRGPRGSGNTIYF,TGTGCCACCAGCAGAGGACCGCGCGGCTCTGGAAACACCATATATTTT
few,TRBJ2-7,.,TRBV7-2,CASSVRGGEQYF,TGTGCCAGCAGCGTCCGGGGCGGTGAGCAGTACTTC
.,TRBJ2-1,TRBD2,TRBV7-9,CASSREGGRRQFF,TGTGCCAGCAGCCGTGAAGGCGGGAGAAGACAGTTCTTC
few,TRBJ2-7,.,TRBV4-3,CASSLHLDGPSEQYF,TGCGCCAGCAGCCTACACCTGGACGGCCCCAGCGAGCAGTACTTC
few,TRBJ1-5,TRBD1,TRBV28,CASRDDRGNQPQHF,TGTGCCAGCAGGGATGACAGGGGAAATCAGCCCCAGCATTTT
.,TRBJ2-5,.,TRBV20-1,CSARVLGGGETQYF,TGCAGTGCTAGAGTCTTGGGGGGCGGAGAGACCCAGTACTTC
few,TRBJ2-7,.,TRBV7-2,CASSLGAASYEQYF,TGTGCCAGCAGCTTAGGTGCCGCCTCCTACGAGCAGTACTTC
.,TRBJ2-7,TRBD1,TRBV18,CASSAGQGAGGYEQYF,TGTGCCAGCTCAGCGGGACAGGGGGCAGGCGGGTACGAGCAGTACTTC
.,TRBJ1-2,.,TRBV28,CASSEPTPTYGYTF,TGTGCCAGCAGTGAACCTACACCGACCTATGGCTACACCTTC
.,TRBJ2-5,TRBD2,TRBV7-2,CASSLAALAGFTARETQYF,TGTGCCAGCAGCTTAGCGGCTCTAGCGGGGTTTACAGCCAGGGAGACCCAGTACTTC
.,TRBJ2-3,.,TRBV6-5,CASSSATGTQYF,TGTGCCAGCAGTTCGGCGACAGGTACGCAGTATTTT